The 13 T cell receptor beta chains given below trace back to one sample, sequenced in a study of blood T cell repertoires in COVID-19. Profiled with immunoSEQ multiplex PCR; TCRdb holds only in-frame clones, not every one. The table records 60,000 to 70,000 clones, about 89% of them present only once. The sample taken for sequencing was peripheral blood. All receptors come from a human donor in a cohort sampled during active COVID-19.

The chain employs TRBV7-9 and TRBJ1-3; no definite D call. The CDR3 covers 14 residues. V lost 5 bases and J 7 bases, leaving 15 bases between the germline ends. CDR1 and CDR2 (germline): SEHNR, FQNEAQ (reference sequence). The CDR3 nucleotides read TGTGCCAGCAGCGGGATAGGGTCGGGGAACACCATATATTTT. Translation: CASSGIGSGNTIYF. Full variable domain (remainder filled in from reference TRBV7-9 and TRBJ1-3): DTGVSQNPRHKITKRGQNVTFRCDPISEHNRLYWYRQTLGQGPEFLTYFQNEAQLEKSRLLSDRFSAERPKGSFSTLEIQRTEQGDSAMYLCASSGIGSGNTIYFGEGSWLTVV.

The gene calls are TRBV19 and TRBJ1-2; D perhaps matches TRBD1 (5 bases). V lost 0 bases, J lost 4 bases, and 9 bases lay in between. Germline-derived CDR1 and CDR2 are LNHDA and SQIVND (reference sequence). This CDR3 is built from 14 residues. The CDR3: CASSIDRGSYGYTF. The CDR3 region has the DNA TGTGCCAGTAGTATAGATCGGGGGAGCTATGGCTACACCTTC.

The V and J genes are TRBV19 and TRBJ1-2; 7 bases are shared with TRBD1. Germline CDR1 reads LNHDA; CDR2 reads SQIVND (reference sequence). V lost 3 bases and J lost 8; bases outside the gene matches: 12. The CDR3 runs 15 residues. CDR3 sequence (DNA): TGTGCCAGTAGTATTACCCGAACAGGGGACGGAGGCTACACCTTC. It codes for CASSITRTGDGGYTF.

The chain is built from TRBV15 and TRBJ1-5, with unresolved D. Deletions cut 0 bases from V and 1 base from J, with 10 bases between. This CDR3 has 16 amino acids. Germline loops: CDR1 LNHNV, CDR2 YYDKDF (reference sequence). The CDR3 bases are TGTGCCACCAGCAGAGACTTCACACCGAGCAATCAGCCCCAGCATTTT. This encodes CATSRDFTPSNQPQHF.

The rearrangement joins TRBV18 to TRBJ1-6; D gene unclear. Germline V CDR1 and CDR2: KGHSH, LQKENI. This CDR3 is 15 amino acids long. Trimming shortened V by 2 bases and J by 4 bases, and 9 bases separated the two germline ends. Here the CDR3 DNA reads TGTGCCAGCTCACCAAGTTCGGGATATAATTCACCCCTCCACTTT. Protein: CASSPSSGYNSPLHF.

This chain connects TRBV9 to TRBJ1-1; 8 bases are a match to TRBD1. Looked up from germline, CDR1 is SGDLS and CDR2 is YYNGEE. V was clipped by 0 bases and J by 2 bases; unmatched bases: 15. The CDR3 spans 19 residues. For the CDR3, the DNA is TGTGCCAGCAGCGTAGCTCCGGGACAGGCGCCACCCCTCAACACTGAAGCTTTCTTT. It is translated as CASSVAPGQAPPLNTEAFF.

The chain links TRBV23-1 to TRBJ1-2; perhaps TRBD1 as D (5 bases). TRBV23-1 is labeled an ORF, and its function is uncertain. The CDR3 is 14 amino acids. The V and J ends lost 0 bases and 8 bases respectively, with 13 bases between them. CDR3 protein: CASSQSNRQYGYTF. The CDR3 DNA reads TGCGCCAGCAGTCAATCGAACCGACAGTACGGCTACACCTTC.

The chain carries TRBV27 and TRBJ2-7, with TRBD1 matching over 8 bases. CDR1 and CDR2 from the germline V gene are MNHEY and SMNVEV (reference sequence). The CDR3 has 15 residues. V lost 6 bases, J lost 3 bases, and 10 bases stayed unmatched. CDR3 sequence: CASSKGDRLHYEQYF. CDR3 sequence (DNA): TGTGCCAGCAGCAAAGGGGACAGGCTACACTACGAGCAGTACTTC.

The genes are TRBV28 and TRBJ1-3, with 7 bases fitting TRBD1. The J segment lost 7 bases and the V segment lost 5 bases, leaving 14 bases of the junction unmatched. In germline, CDR1 is MDHEN, CDR2 SYDVKM. The CDR3 is made up of 16 amino acids. The CDR3 DNA sequence: TGTGCCAGCAGTCTTCATTCGACAGGGAAGTCTAACACCATATATTTT. Translation: CASSLHSTGKSNTIYF.

The CDR3: CASSQDKYGLSTDTQYF. The CDR3 nucleotides are TGTGCCAGCAGCCAAGATAAGTATGGACTAAGCACAGATACGCAGTATTTT. This sequence joins TRBV14 and TRBJ2-3, with a tentative D call TRBD2 (6 bases). With 0 bases removed from V and 0 bases from J, the gap between germline ends came to 13 bases. The germline V gene has CDR1 SGHDN and CDR2 FVKESK. CDR3 length equals 17 residues.

V gene TRBV5-1 combines with J gene TRBJ1-2, with D perhaps TRBD1 (6 bases). CDR3 length: 13 amino acids. The germline V gene encodes CDR1 SGHRS and CDR2 YFSETQ. The germline V and J ends were trimmed by 3 bases and 4 bases, with 10 bases remaining between them. This CDR3 reads CASSSGQSYGYTF. As DNA, the CDR3 is TGCGCCAGCAGCTCAGGACAGTCCTATGGCTACACCTTC.

The CDR3 sequence is CASSAYGTSGTRTDTQYF. The DNA of the CDR3 is TGTGCCAGTAGTGCGTACGGGACTAGCGGGACTCGCACAGATACGCAGTATTTT. This chain links TRBV19 with TRBJ2-3; 13 nucleotides agree with TRBD2. The CDR3 covers 18 residues. Trimming took 5 bases from V and 1 from J; bases not matched to a gene: 9. The V gene's germline CDR1 is LNHDA and CDR2 SQIVND (reference sequence).

V gene TRBV7-2 combines with J gene TRBJ1-1; D is perhaps TRBD1 (6 bases). Trimming cost V 5 bases and J 6 bases, with 22 bases left between them. The CDR3 contains 16 residues. The germline V gene encodes CDR1 SGHTA and CDR2 FQGNSA. This CDR3 reads CASSPGGASPVPEAFF. CDR3 DNA: TGTGCCAGCAGCCCCGGGGGGGCCAGCCCCGTCCCTGAAGCTTTCTTT.